The rows below give T cell receptor beta chains drawn from one sample of a study of T cells expressing NK-cell markers. TCRdb derives one entry per CDR3 protein from the 5' RACE reads, leaving out DNA. The sample table sets out 350,000 to 450,000 distinct CDR3 sequences. What was sequenced was blood T cells: a sorted CD56 or NKG2C T cell subset, CD4+ or CD8+ T cells, or bulk PBMC T cells (not recorded which). Every receptor here comes from a man aged 18 to 69 in good health. Each CDR3 is given with its conserved first and last residue.

j_gene: TRBJ2-6; v_gene: TRBV28; CDR3aa: CASSPADSSGANVLTF
j_gene: TRBJ2-3; v_gene: TRBV7-2; CDR3aa: CASSRLGASDTQYF
j_gene: TRBJ1-6; v_gene: TRBV6-5; CDR3aa: CASSYRTSGGAPLHF
j_gene: TRBJ1-5; v_gene: TRBV6-6; CDR3aa: CASSYAGEQPQHF
j_gene: TRBJ2-7; v_gene: TRBV19; CDR3aa: CASSMRASSYEQYF
j_gene: TRBJ2-1; v_gene: TRBV7-6; CDR3aa: CASSPAGGPYNEQFF
j_gene: TRBJ2-7; v_gene: TRBV5-8; CDR3aa: CASDRRWGLYEQYF
j_gene: TRBJ1-2; v_gene: TRBV6-5; CDR3aa: CASSYPSEGSMGYTF
j_gene: TRBJ2-7; v_gene: TRBV7-9; CDR3aa: CASSPRGPVSHEQYF
j_gene: TRBJ2-1; v_gene: TRBV10-3; CDR3aa: CAISRDPAGGEQFF
j_gene: TRBJ2-3; v_gene: TRBV7-9; CDR3aa: CASSPSSGVTDTQYF